This T cell receptor (beta chain) was recorded in a study of blood T cell repertoires in COVID-19 (dated by TCRdb to 2018 to 2021). Regarding the complete study: Collaborator samples came from the United States, Italy and Spain and covered acute and convalescent phases of COVID-19. The dataset comprised deeply sampled blood TCRbeta repertoires from subjects exposed to, actively infected with, or recovered from COVID-19. Sample metadata almost always included a de-identified subject ID, COVID-19 status, age in years and sex. The repertoires were released in a freely available public database intended as a resource for research on the immune response to SARS-CoV-2. Where available, HLA class I and class II types were obtained from metadata supplied by the sample provider rather than from assay-based typing. The material from the prospective study consisted of cDNA or gDNA derived from T cells, B-cell-depleted T cells, or PBMCs. Samples came from the ongoing ImmuneRACE study (first 160 participants) plus 1,254 subjects from 6 global collaborators.

Whole blood was collected in K2EDTA tubes by collaborating institutions according to the institutions' own protocols. For TCRbeta analysis, collaborator samples were shipped as frozen whole blood, as isolated PBMCs, or as DNA extracted from either sample type. On this clone: No antigen is known for it. No per-base quality is available; no much larger clone lies one base away.

Overall study outcomes, separate from this receptor: How much clinical and demographic metadata was included differed by source and by participant, and the metadata was provided uncurated.

Deletion took 6 bases off V and 4 bases off J, with a span of 15 bases between the germline ends. The CDR3 goes from the cysteine to the phenylalanine over 14 residues. Of all the DNA, just the CDR3 is kept, 42 bases in frame from base 1. CDR1 MGHDK and CDR2 SYGVNS are derived from the germline V gene. The immunoSEQ Assay, a bias-controlled multiplex PCR, was used to amplify TCRbeta CDR3 regions from genomic DNA. Turning to the authors' computational methods: Nucleated cell counts per sample were estimated from amplification of reference gene primers within the assay. To quantify the absolute abundance of each unique TCRbeta CDR3 rearrangement, sequence reads were collapsed and filtered. For each sample, productive Simpson clonality was calculated by taking the square root of Simpson's diversity index across productive rearrangements. What TCRdb holds here is the immuneACCESS table cut down to in-frame rearrangements. Part of the clones is not present; checked against another copy, under half of the missing clones reflect an unresolved V gene, and the others are unexplained. The V and J calls and clone size come from that table; D and trimming were worked out from the DNA. The sample data list 120,000 to 150,000 clones, and more than 70% of these were observed just once. Over 10% of the sample is in the top ten clones.

The specimen sequenced was peripheral blood. The rearranged chain carries TRBV25-1 and TRBJ2-5; TRBD1 is a possible D gene, resting on 6 matching bases. This TCR came from a man aged 55 to 70 with active or convalescent COVID-19. DNA sequence: TGTGCCAGCAGGGACAGCAGAGCCTCAGAGACCCAGTACTTC. This yields the protein CASRDSRASETQYF.